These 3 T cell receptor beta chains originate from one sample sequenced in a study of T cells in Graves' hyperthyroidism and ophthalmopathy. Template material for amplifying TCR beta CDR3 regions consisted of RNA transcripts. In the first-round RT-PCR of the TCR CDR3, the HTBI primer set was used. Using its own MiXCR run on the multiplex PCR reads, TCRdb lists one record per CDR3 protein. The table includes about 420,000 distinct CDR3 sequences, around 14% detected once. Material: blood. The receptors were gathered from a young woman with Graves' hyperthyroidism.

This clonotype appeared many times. The CDR3 is CASSQDSIAGVYNIQYF. In DNA, the CDR3 is TGTGCCAGCAGCCAAGATAGTATAGCGGGAGTGTATAACATTCAGTACTTC. The chain recombines TRBV3-1 with TRBJ2-4; 9 bases align to TRBD2. CDR1 and CDR2 (germline): LGHDT, YNNKEL (reference sequence). The CDR3 loop spans 17 amino acids. V was clipped by 0 bases and J by 7 bases; unmatched bases: 10.

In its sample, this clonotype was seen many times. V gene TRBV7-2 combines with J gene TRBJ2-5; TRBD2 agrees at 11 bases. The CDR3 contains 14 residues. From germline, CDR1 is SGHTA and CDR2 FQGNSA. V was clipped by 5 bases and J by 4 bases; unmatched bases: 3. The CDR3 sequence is CASSPTSGVETQYF. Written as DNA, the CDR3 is TGTGCCAGCAGCCCGACTAGCGGGGTAGAGACCCAGTACTTC.

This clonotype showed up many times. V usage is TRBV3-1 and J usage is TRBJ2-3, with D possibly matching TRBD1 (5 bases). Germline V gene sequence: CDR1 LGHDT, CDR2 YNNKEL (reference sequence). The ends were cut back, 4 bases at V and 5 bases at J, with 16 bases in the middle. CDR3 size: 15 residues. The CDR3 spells CASSPFQGWGDTQYF. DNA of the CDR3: TGTGCCAGCAGCCCCTTTCAGGGTTGGGGAGATACGCAGTATTTT.